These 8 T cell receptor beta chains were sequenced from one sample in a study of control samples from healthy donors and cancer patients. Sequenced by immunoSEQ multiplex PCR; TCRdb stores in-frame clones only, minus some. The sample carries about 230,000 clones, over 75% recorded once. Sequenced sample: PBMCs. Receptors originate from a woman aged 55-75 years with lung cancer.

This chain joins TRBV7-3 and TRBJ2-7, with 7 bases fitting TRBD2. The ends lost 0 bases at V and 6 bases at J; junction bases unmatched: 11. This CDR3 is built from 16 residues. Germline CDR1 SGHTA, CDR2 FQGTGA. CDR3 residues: CASSLTGGGSSAEQYF. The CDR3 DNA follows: TGTGCCAGCAGCTTAACCGGGGGAGGGAGCAGTGCCGAGCAGTACTTC.

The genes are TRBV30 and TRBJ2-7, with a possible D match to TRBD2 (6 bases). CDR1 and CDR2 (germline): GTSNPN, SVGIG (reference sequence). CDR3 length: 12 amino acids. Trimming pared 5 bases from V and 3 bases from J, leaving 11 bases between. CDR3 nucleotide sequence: TGTGCCTGGGCACTAGCCGGCTACGAGCAGTACTTC. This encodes CAWALAGYEQYF.

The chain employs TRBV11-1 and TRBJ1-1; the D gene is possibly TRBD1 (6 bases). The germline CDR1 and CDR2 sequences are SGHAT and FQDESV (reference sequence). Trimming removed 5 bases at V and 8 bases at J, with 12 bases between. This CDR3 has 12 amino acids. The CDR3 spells CASSLDRNEAFF. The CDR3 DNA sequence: TGTGCCAGCAGCCTGGACAGAAACGAAGCTTTCTTT.

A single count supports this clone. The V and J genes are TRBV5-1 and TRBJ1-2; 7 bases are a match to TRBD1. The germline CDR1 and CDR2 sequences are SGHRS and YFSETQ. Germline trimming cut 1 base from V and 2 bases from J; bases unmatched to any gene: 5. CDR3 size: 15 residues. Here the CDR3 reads CASSLNSGGNYGYTF. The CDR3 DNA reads TGCGCCAGCAGCTTGAACTCAGGGGGGAACTATGGCTACACCTTC. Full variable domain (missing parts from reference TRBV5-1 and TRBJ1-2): KAGVTQTPRYLIKTRGQQVTLSCSPISGHRSVSWYQQTPGQGLQFLFEYFSETQRNKGNFPGRFSGRQFSNSRSEMNVSTLELGDSALYLCASSLNSGGNYGYTFGSGTRLTVV.

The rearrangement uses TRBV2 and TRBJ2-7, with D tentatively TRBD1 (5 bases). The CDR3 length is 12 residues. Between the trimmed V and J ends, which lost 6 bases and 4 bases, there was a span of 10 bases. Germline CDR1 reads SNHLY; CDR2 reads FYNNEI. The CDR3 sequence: CASRRQIYEQYF. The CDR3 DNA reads TGTGCCAGCAGGAGACAGATTTACGAGCAGTACTTC. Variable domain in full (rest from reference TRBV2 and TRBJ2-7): EPEVTQTPSHQVTQMGQEVILRCVPISNHLYFYWYRQILGQKVEFLVSFYNNEISEKSEIFDDQFSVERPDGSNFTLKIRSTKLEDSAMYFCASRRQIYEQYFGPGTRLTVT.

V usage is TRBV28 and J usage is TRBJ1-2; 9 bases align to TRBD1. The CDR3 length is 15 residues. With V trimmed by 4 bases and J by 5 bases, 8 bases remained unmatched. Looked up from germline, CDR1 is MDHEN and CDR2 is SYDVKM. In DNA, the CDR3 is TGTGCCAGCAGTTACTCTGCCGGGACAGGGTATGGCTACACCTTC. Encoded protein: CASSYSAGTGYGYTF.

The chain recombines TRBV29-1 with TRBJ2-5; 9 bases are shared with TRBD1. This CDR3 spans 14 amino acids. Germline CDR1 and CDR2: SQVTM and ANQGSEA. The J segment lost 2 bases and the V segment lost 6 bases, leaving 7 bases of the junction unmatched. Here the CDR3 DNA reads TGCAGCGTCACGGACAGGGGAGTTCAAGAGACCCAGTACTTC. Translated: CSVTDRGVQETQYF.

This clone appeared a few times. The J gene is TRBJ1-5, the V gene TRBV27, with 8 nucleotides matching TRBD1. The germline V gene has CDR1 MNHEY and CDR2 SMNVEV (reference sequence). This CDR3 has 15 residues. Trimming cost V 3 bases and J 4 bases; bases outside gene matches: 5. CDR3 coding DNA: TGTGCCAGCAGTTTCGTACAGGGGGGGAATCAGCCCCAGCATTTT. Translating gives CASSFVQGGNQPQHF.